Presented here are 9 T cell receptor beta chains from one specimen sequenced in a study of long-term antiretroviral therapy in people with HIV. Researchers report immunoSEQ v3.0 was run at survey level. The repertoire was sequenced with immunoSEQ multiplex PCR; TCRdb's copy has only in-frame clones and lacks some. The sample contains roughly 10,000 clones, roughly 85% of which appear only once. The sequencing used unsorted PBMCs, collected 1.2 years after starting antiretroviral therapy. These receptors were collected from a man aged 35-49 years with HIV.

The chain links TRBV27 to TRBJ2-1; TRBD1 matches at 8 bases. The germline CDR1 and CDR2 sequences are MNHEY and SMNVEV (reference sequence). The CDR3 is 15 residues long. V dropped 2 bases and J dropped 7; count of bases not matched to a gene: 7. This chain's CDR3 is CASSLSRGLLNEQFF. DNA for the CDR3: TGTGCCAGCAGTTTAAGCAGGGGGCTGTTAAATGAGCAGTTCTTC.

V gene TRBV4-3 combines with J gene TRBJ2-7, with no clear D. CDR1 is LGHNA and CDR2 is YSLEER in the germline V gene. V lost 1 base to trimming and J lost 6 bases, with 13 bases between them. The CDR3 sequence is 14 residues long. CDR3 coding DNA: TGCGCCAGCAGCCAAGGCACAACCCCAAGCGAGCAGTACTTC. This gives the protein CASSQGTTPSEQYF.

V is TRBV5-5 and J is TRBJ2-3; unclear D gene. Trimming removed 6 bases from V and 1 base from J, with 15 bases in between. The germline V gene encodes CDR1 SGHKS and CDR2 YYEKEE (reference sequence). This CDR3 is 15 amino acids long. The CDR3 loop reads CASTLGWGGTDTQYF. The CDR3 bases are TGTGCCAGCACGTTAGGGTGGGGTGGCACAGATACGCAGTATTTT. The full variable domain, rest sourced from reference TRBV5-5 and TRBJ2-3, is DAGVTQSPTHLIKTRGQQVTLRCSPISGHKSVSWYQQVLGQGPQFIFQYYEKEERGRGNFPDRFSARQFPNYSSELNVNALLLGDSALYLCASTLGWGGTDTQYFGPGTRLTVL.

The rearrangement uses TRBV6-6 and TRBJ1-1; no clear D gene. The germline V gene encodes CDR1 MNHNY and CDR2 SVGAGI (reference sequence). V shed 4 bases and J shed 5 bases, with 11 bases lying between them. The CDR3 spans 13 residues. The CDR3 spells CASSSWVWTEAFF. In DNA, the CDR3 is TGTGCCAGCAGTTCATGGGTGTGGACTGAAGCTTTCTTT.

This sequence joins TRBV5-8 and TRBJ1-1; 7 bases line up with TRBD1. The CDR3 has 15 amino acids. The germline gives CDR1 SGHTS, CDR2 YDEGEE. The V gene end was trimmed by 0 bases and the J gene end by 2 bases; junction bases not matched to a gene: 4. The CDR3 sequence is CASSLGDSSNTEAFF. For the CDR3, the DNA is TGTGCCAGCAGCTTGGGGGACAGTTCAAACACTGAAGCTTTCTTT.

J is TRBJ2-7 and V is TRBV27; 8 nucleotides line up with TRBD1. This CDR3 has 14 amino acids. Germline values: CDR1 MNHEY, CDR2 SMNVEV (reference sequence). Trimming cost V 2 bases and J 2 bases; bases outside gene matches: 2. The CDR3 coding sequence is TGTGCCAGCAGTTTAGGGGACAGGACCTACGAGCAGTACTTC. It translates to CASSLGDRTYEQYF.

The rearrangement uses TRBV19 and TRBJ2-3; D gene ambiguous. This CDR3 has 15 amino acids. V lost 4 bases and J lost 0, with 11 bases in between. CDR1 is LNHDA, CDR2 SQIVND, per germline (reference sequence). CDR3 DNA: TGTGCCAGTAGTAGGTCTCAGCCAAGCACAGATACGCAGTATTTT. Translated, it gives CASSRSQPSTDTQYF.

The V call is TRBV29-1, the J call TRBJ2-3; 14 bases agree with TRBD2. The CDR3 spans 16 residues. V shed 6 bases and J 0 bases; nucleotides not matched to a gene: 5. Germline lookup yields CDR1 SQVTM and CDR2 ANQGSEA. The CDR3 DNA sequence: TGCAGCGTGGGACTAGCGGGGGACCTTAGCACAGATACGCAGTATTTT. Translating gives CSVGLAGDLSTDTQYF.

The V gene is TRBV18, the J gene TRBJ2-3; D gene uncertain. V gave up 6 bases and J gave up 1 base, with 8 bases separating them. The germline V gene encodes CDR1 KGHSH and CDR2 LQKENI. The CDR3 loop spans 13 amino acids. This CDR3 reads CASSRDGTDTQYF. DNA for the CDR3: TGTGCCAGCTCCCGCGACGGCACAGATACGCAGTATTTT.